These T cell receptor beta chains were read from a single sample in a study of blood T cell repertoires in COVID-19. Profiled with immunoSEQ multiplex PCR; TCRdb holds only in-frame clones, not every one. The data hold 70,000 or so clones, with about four fifths observed a single time. Sequencing was done on a sample of peripheral blood. The receptors shown here come from a man in his 70s with acute or convalescent COVID-19. Each CDR3 is given with its conserved first and last residue. The D gene is left open where the match is weak. Some rows mark clone size as missing; the rest say once, few, many or name a class of expanded clone.

j_call: TRBJ1-1
cdr3_length: 14
clone_size: NA
v_call: TRBV18
d_call: NA
cdr3_nt: TGTGCCAGCTCACCAGCGACAGTGAACACTGAAGCTTTCTTT
cdr3_aa: CASSPATVNTEAFF

j_call: TRBJ2-2
cdr3_length: 15
clone_size: NA
v_call: TRBV28
d_call: NA
cdr3_nt: TGTGCCAGCAGTTTACTCCAGGACATCACCGGGGAGCTGTTTTTT
cdr3_aa: CASSLLQDITGELFF

j_call: TRBJ2-1
cdr3_length: 15
clone_size: NA
v_call: TRBV10-3
d_call: TRBD2
cdr3_nt: TGTGCCATCAGTGACCAGCGGGAGTGGACCAATGAGCAGTTCTTC
cdr3_aa: CAISDQREWTNEQFF

j_call: TRBJ2-7
cdr3_length: 12
clone_size: NA
v_call: TRBV28
d_call: NA
cdr3_nt: TGTGCCAGCAGTTCCCCCGGCTACGAGCAGTACTTC
cdr3_aa: CASSSPGYEQYF

j_call: TRBJ1-1
cdr3_length: 15
clone_size: NA
v_call: TRBV9
d_call: TRBD1
cdr3_nt: TGTGCCAGCAGCCCACTCGACAGGGTCAACACTGAAGCTTTCTTT
cdr3_aa: CASSPLDRVNTEAFF

j_call: TRBJ2-7
cdr3_length: 12
clone_size: NA
v_call: TRBV29-1
d_call: TRBD1
cdr3_nt: TGCAGCTTCGCTGGACAGGGGAGCGAGCAGTACTTC
cdr3_aa: CSFAGQGSEQYF

j_call: TRBJ2-7
cdr3_length: 14
clone_size: NA
v_call: TRBV28
d_call: NA
cdr3_nt: TGTGCCAGCACCTACTCCGTTCTAGGTTACGAGCAGTACTTC
cdr3_aa: CASTYSVLGYEQYF

j_call: TRBJ1-1
cdr3_length: 14
clone_size: NA
v_call: TRBV6-5
d_call: TRBD1
cdr3_nt: TGTGCCACAGGAGTGGGACAGGGGGCCTCTGAAGCTTTCTTT
cdr3_aa: CATGVGQGASEAFF

j_call: TRBJ2-1
cdr3_length: 14
clone_size: NA
v_call: TRBV10-3
d_call: NA
cdr3_nt: TGTGCCATCAGTGACCAGACTAGTTCGAATGAGCAGTTCTTC
cdr3_aa: CAISDQTSSNEQFF

j_call: TRBJ2-4
cdr3_length: 15
clone_size: NA
v_call: TRBV7-9
d_call: TRBD1
cdr3_nt: TGTGCCAGCAGCTCTCTCGGACAGGGGGATAACATTCAGTACTTC
cdr3_aa: CASSSLGQGDNIQYF

j_call: TRBJ1-1
cdr3_length: 15
clone_size: NA
v_call: TRBV19
d_call: NA
cdr3_nt: TGTGCCAGTAGTGACCAGGGGCCCTCGAACACTGAAGCTTTCTTT
cdr3_aa: CASSDQGPSNTEAFF

j_call: TRBJ2-7
cdr3_length: 17
clone_size: NA
v_call: TRBV6-1
d_call: TRBD1
cdr3_nt: TGTGCCAGCAGTGCCATTACCGGGACAGGGATTTCCTACGAGCAGTACTTC
cdr3_aa: CASSAITGTGISYEQYF

j_call: TRBJ1-5
cdr3_length: 15
clone_size: NA
v_call: TRBV19
d_call: TRBD1
cdr3_nt: TGTGCCAGTAGCCGGGACAGGGGGAGCAATCAGCCCCAGCATTTT
cdr3_aa: CASSRDRGSNQPQHF

j_call: TRBJ2-7
cdr3_length: 16
clone_size: NA
v_call: TRBV6-5
d_call: TRBD1
cdr3_nt: TGTGCCAGCAGTTACTCCACCGGGACAGCCTCCTACGAGCAGTACTTC
cdr3_aa: CASSYSTGTASYEQYF

j_call: TRBJ1-6
cdr3_length: 14
clone_size: once
v_call: TRBV19
d_call: NA
cdr3_nt: TGTGCCAGTAGTAACAGAAGGTTGGATTCACCCCTCCACTTT
cdr3_aa: CASSNRRLDSPLHF

j_call: TRBJ1-4
cdr3_length: 19
clone_size: NA
v_call: TRBV5-6
d_call: NA
cdr3_nt: TGTGCCAGCAGCTTAGGACGGTGGACTAGATTGACAACTAATGAAAAACTGTTTTTT
cdr3_aa: CASSLGRWTRLTTNEKLFF

j_call: TRBJ2-5
cdr3_length: 14
clone_size: few
v_call: TRBV6-6
d_call: TRBD2
cdr3_nt: TGTGCCAGCAGTTATAACGGGAGGATGGAGACCCAGTACTTC
cdr3_aa: CASSYNGRMETQYF

j_call: TRBJ1-1
cdr3_length: 12
clone_size: NA
v_call: TRBV7-9
d_call: TRBD1
cdr3_nt: TGTGCCTCGTCAGGGGGACGAACTGAAGCTTTCTTT
cdr3_aa: CASSGGRTEAFF

j_call: TRBJ2-1
cdr3_length: 15
clone_size: NA
v_call: TRBV9
d_call: NA
cdr3_nt: TGTGCCAGCAGCGTAGGTCAGGGAGGTTACAATGAGCAGTTCTTC
cdr3_aa: CASSVGQGGYNEQFF

j_call: TRBJ2-7
cdr3_length: 16
clone_size: NA
v_call: TRBV29-1
d_call: TRBD2
cdr3_nt: TGCAGCGCCCCACCACGGACTAGCGGAGAAGCCTACGAGCAGTACTTC
cdr3_aa: CSAPPRTSGEAYEQYF

j_call: TRBJ1-6
cdr3_length: 17
clone_size: NA
v_call: TRBV23-1
d_call: TRBD1
cdr3_nt: TGCGCCAGCAGTCAATCGGGAGACAGGGGGCAGAATTCACCCCTCCACTTT
cdr3_aa: CASSQSGDRGQNSPLHF

j_call: TRBJ2-5
cdr3_length: 14
clone_size: once
v_call: TRBV28
d_call: NA
cdr3_nt: TGTGCCAGCAGTTTTCAAGCCTTTCAAGAGACCCAGTACTTC
cdr3_aa: CASSFQAFQETQYF

j_call: TRBJ2-3
cdr3_length: 13
clone_size: NA
v_call: TRBV10-2
d_call: TRBD2
cdr3_nt: TGCGCCAGCAGACGGGAGGGTGCAGATACGCAGTATTTT
cdr3_aa: CASRREGADTQYF

j_call: TRBJ2-4
cdr3_length: 15
clone_size: NA
v_call: TRBV5-8
d_call: NA
cdr3_nt: TGTGCCAGCAGCTTAGGGACACTAGCCAAAAACATTCAGTACTTC
cdr3_aa: CASSLGTLAKNIQYF